This TCR beta chain came from a study of T-cell reconstitution after alpha-beta-depleted transplantation in children. Study observations and caveats: Where alpha-beta T cells came from about two months after transplant was reportedly several hundred expanded graft clones.

As for this clonotype: As yet, its antigen is unknown.

Unique molecular identifiers were used to barcode this TCRbeta library. Via MiXCR, TCRdb re-called the PCR reads, giving one row per CDR3 protein. The sample carries more than 85,000 distinct CDR3 sequences, around 6% recorded once. Specimen: PBMCs, mostly from graft donor cells, collected 60 days after TCRalphabeta/CD19-depleted stem cell transplant. The TCR comes from a female patient aged 2-10 years who had a stem cell transplant for Fanconi anemia, so the T cells may come from the graft donor.

This chain's CDR3 is CASSLLSREETQYF. The CDR3 DNA follows: TGTGCCAGCAGCCTGCTCTCTCGGGAAGAGACCCAGTACTTC. This chain joins TRBV3-1 and TRBJ2-5, with no clear D. The germline V and J ends were trimmed by 4 bases and 3 bases, with 12 bases remaining between them. The V gene's germline CDR1 is LGHDT and CDR2 YNNKEL (reference sequence). CDR3 size: 14 residues.